These 25 T cell receptor beta chains originate from one sample sequenced in a study of Graves' ophthalmopathy and Graves' hyperthyroidism (dated by TCRdb to 2017 to 2018). The instrument was an Illumina HiSeq 2000. For repertoire sequencing, the TCR beta CDR3 regions were amplified from RNA transcripts. HTBI primers and the Qiagen OneStep RT-PCR kit were used in a first-round RT-PCR, which was followed by a second-round multiplex PCR, size selection and purification. The public reads were reanalyzed by TCRdb: fastp trimming at Q25, MiXCR alignment, in-frame beta chains only. All rows with the same CDR3 protein become a single entry with the most common DNA and genes. The sample table lists around 340,000 distinct CDR3 sequences, under 20% of them with a count of one. The top ten clonotypes cover 9% to 15% of the sample. Material for sequencing was peripheral blood. These receptors all come from an adult man with Graves' ophthalmopathy.

This clonotype was seen ten or more times. The chain joins TRBV6-1 to TRBJ2-5, with D unclear. Germline values: CDR1 MNHNS, CDR2 SASEGT. The CDR3 covers 14 residues. The germline V and J ends were trimmed by 0 bases and 3 bases, with 8 bases remaining between them. CDR3 nucleotides: TGTGCCAGCAGTGAAGCCAGGATTAAAGAGACCCAGTACTTC. It yields the protein CASSEARIKETQYF.

The chain has TRBV27 and TRBJ2-7, with 14 bases that match TRBD2. V dropped 5 bases and J dropped 2; count of bases not matched to a gene: 5. This CDR3 has 16 residues. Germline CDR1 is MNHEY and CDR2 is SMNVEV (reference sequence). The CDR3 nucleotides are TGTGCCAGCAGTCACCGACTAGCGGGAGGGACCTACGAGCAGTACTTC. Translating it yields CASSHRLAGGTYEQYF.

This clonotype was found a few times. This rearrangement joins TRBV7-8 to TRBJ1-1; D may be TRBD1 (5 bases). The length of the CDR3 is 14 residues. Between the trimmed V and J ends, which lost 1 base and 3 bases, there was a span of 9 bases. Germline V gene lookup returns CDR1 SGHVS and CDR2 FQNEAQ. As DNA, the CDR3 is TGTGCCAGCAGCTTAGGGGGGAGGTACACTGAAGCTTTCTTT. The encoded protein is CASSLGGRYTEAFF.

This clonotype was recorded at least ten times. The chain uses TRBV20-1 and TRBJ2-2; TRBD2 is a possible D gene (5 bases). Trimming took off 6 bases at V and 7 bases at J, with 18 bases between the two ends. Germline CDR1 is DFQATT and CDR2 is SNEGSKA (reference sequence). The CDR3 extends over 14 amino acids. The CDR3 here is CSADSVYPGGELFF. As DNA, the CDR3 is TGCAGTGCGGACTCAGTCTACCCAGGCGGGGAGCTGTTTTTT.

This clonotype was seen ten or more times. The V gene is TRBV4-2, the J gene TRBJ1-1; D unresolved. CDR3 length: 17 residues. The V gene's germline CDR1 is LGHNA and CDR2 YNFKEQ. V dropped 0 bases and J dropped 1 base, with 15 bases sitting between them. The CDR3 nucleotides read TGTGCCAGCAGCCAAGAAAACAGCCACTGGGGGAACACTGAAGCTTTCTTT. Translated: CASSQENSHWGNTEAFF.

This clonotype appeared many times. The chain couples TRBV9 to TRBJ1-1; TRBD1 matches at 7 bases. Germline values: CDR1 SGDLS, CDR2 YYNGEE. The CDR3 has 13 amino acids. The V segment lost 0 bases and the J segment 11 bases; nucleotides outside the gene matches: 7. The CDR3 DNA sequence: TGTGCCAGCAGCGTAGCTACGACAGGGTGGGCTTTCTTT. It yields the protein CASSVATTGWAFF.

This clonotype occurred many times. V gene TRBV11-2 combines with J gene TRBJ2-5; the D call may be TRBD1 or TRBD2 (6 bases each). Germline CDR1 SGHAT, CDR2 FQNNGV. V was cut by 3 bases and J by 1 base, with 15 bases left in between. The CDR3 is 16 residues long. The CDR3 nucleotides read TGTGCCAGCAGCTTGCGCGGGACACAATTCCAAGAGACCCAGTACTTC. Amino acids: CASSLRGTQFQETQYF.

This clonotype has at least ten counts. The CDR3 loop is CASSVGVENSPLHF. The CDR3 DNA is TGTGCCAGCAGCGTAGGGGTAGAGAATTCACCCCTCCACTTT. V gene TRBV9 combines with J gene TRBJ1-6; no clear D gene. Germline V gene data show CDR1 as SGDLS and CDR2 as YYNGEE. V shed 0 bases and J shed 7 bases, with 8 bases lying between them. The CDR3 has 14 residues.

This clonotype occurred many times. The genes are TRBV10-3 and TRBJ1-5; 10 nucleotides align to TRBD1. V trimming: 10 bases; J trimming: 4 bases; junction bases outside the gene matches: 10. The germline V gene encodes CDR1 ENHRY and CDR2 SYGVKD. The CDR3 totals 15 residues. The CDR3: CATKTGQGENQPQHF. DNA of the CDR3: TGTGCCACAAAGACCGGACAGGGGGAGAATCAGCCCCAGCATTTT.

This clonotype showed up many times. The rearrangement uses TRBV20-1 and TRBJ1-3, with D perhaps matching TRBD1 (5 bases). With 5 bases removed from V and 0 bases from J, the gap between germline ends came to 14 bases. The CDR3 consists of 15 residues. In germline, CDR1 is DFQATT, CDR2 SNEGSKA (reference sequence). The CDR3 loop is CSAYPSGGSGNTIYF. The CDR3 bases are TGCAGTGCTTATCCGTCGGGGGGCTCTGGAAACACCATATATTTT.

This clonotype was detected ten times or more. This chain links TRBV20-1 with TRBJ1-2; D is unresolved. The length of the CDR3 is 12 residues. The germline V gene has CDR1 DFQATT and CDR2 SNEGSKA (reference sequence). The germline V and J ends were trimmed by 2 bases and 1 base, with 5 bases remaining between them. CDR3 bases: TGCAGTGCTAGACAGGATAACTATGGCTACACCTTC. This encodes CSARQDNYGYTF.

In this sample, this clonotype turned up many times. The chain uses TRBV6-5 and TRBJ1-5; D uncertain. This CDR3 has 13 residues. Trimming shortened V by 6 bases and J by 5 bases, and 11 bases separated the two germline ends. The germline V gene encodes CDR1 MNHEY and CDR2 SVGAGI. The CDR3 is CASRSSIHQPQHF. The CDR3 DNA follows: TGTGCCAGCAGGTCCTCAATACATCAGCCCCAGCATTTT.

The rearrangement links TRBV6-2 or TRBV6-3 to TRBJ1-1; D is unclear. The CDR3 is 13 amino acids. The germline V and J ends were trimmed by 6 bases and 0 bases, with 8 bases remaining between them. Germline CDR1 MNHEY, CDR2 SVGEGT. CDR3 in amino acids: CASRRRLNTEAFF. The CDR3 bases are TGTGCCAGCAGGCGACGGCTGAACACTGAAGCTTTCTTT.

The sample holds many counts of this clonotype. V and J are TRBV28 and TRBJ1-2; D is uncertain. Germline CDR1 is MDHEN and CDR2 is SYDVKM. This CDR3 spans 11 amino acids. The ends were cut back, 3 bases at V and 1 base at J, with 0 bases in the middle. CDR3 bases: TGTGCCAGCAGTTTTAACTATGGCTACACCTTC. It yields the protein CASSFNYGYTF.

A few counts support this clonotype. The rearrangement links TRBV7-8 to TRBJ1-1, with TRBD1 identical over 7 bases. The V gene's germline CDR1 is SGHVS and CDR2 FQNEAQ. V shed 8 bases, J shed 4 bases, and the junction held 10 bases outside the gene matches. The CDR3 is made up of 14 amino acids. CDR3 in DNA: TGTGCCAGCCGGAATCCAGGGGGGGCCACTGAAGCTTTCTTT. This sequence encodes CASRNPGGATEAFF.

J is TRBJ1-1 and V is TRBV20-1; D is unresolved. V lost 5 bases and J 0 bases, leaving 10 bases between the germline ends. CDR3 length: 13 residues. Germline loops: CDR1 DFQATT, CDR2 SNEGSKA (reference sequence). Here the CDR3 DNA reads TGCAGTGCTCCCCGGATAGTGAACACTGAAGCTTTCTTT. This codes for CSAPRIVNTEAFF.

The chain carries TRBV11-2 and TRBJ1-3, with 8 bases identical to TRBD1. The CDR3 sequence is 19 residues long. Germline values: CDR1 SGHAT, CDR2 FQNNGV. Trimming at V came to 5 bases and at J to 2 bases, leaving 17 bases not matched to a gene. The CDR3 spells CASSRTGMNGLSPGNTIYF. The CDR3 DNA reads TGTGCCAGCAGCCGGACAGGGATGAATGGGCTCTCCCCTGGAAACACCATATATTTT.

The chain combines TRBV9 with TRBJ2-2, with TRBD1 matching over 8 bases. This CDR3 spans 18 amino acids. Germline-derived CDR1 and CDR2 are SGDLS and YYNGEE. Unmatched junction bases numbered 18, after V lost 4 bases and J lost 7 bases. This chain's CDR3 is CASSTQRGGQVLIGELFF. The CDR3 nucleotides read TGTGCCAGCAGCACTCAACGAGGGGGACAGGTCCTAATCGGGGAGCTGTTTTTT. The variable domain in full, completed from reference TRBV9 and TRBJ2-2, reads DSGVTQTPKHLITATGQRVTLRCSPRSGDLSVYWYQQSLDQGLQFLIQYYNGEERAKGNILERFSAQQFPDLHSELNLSSLELGDSALYFCASSTQRGGQVLIGELFFGEGSRLTVL.

The CDR3 region has the DNA TGTGCCAGCAGCGCCGGACAGGGGGTAAATTCACCCCTCCACTTT. It encodes CASSAGQGVNSPLHF. The chain recombines TRBV7-8 with TRBJ1-6; 10 positions match TRBD1. The CDR3 length is 15 residues. Per the germline V gene, CDR1 is SGHVS and CDR2 is FQNEAQ. V lost 5 bases to trimming and J lost 7 bases; unmatched junction nucleotides: 5.

This clonotype was detected ten times or more. The J gene is TRBJ1-2, the V gene TRBV2; D gene ambiguous. This CDR3 spans 15 amino acids. Deletions cut 6 bases from V and 2 bases from J, with 16 bases between. CDR1 SNHLY and CDR2 FYNNEI come from the germline V gene. The CDR3 protein is CASRSTAPGNYGYTF. Here the CDR3 DNA reads TGTGCCAGCAGGTCCACCGCGCCAGGAAACTATGGCTACACCTTC.

This clonotype was seen at least ten times. The V call is TRBV20-1, the J call TRBJ1-2, with D possibly matching TRBD1 (5 bases). The length of the CDR3 is 15 residues. Trimming shortened V by 0 bases and J by 1 base, and 12 bases separated the two germline ends. The germline V gene encodes CDR1 DFQATT and CDR2 SNEGSKA (reference sequence). The CDR3 loop is CSARDFGGHNYGYTF. DNA of the CDR3: TGCAGTGCTAGAGATTTTGGTGGACATAACTATGGCTACACCTTC.

This clonotype showed up many times. The chain links TRBV12-3 or TRBV12-4 to TRBJ2-2, with 9 nucleotides matching TRBD2. The ends lost 3 bases at V and 4 bases at J; junction bases unmatched: 9. The CDR3 runs 17 residues. In DNA, the CDR3 is TGTGCCAGCAGTTTGTACTCTCCTAGCGGGATCACCGGGGAGCTGTTTTTT. Amino acid sequence: CASSLYSPSGITGELFF.

In its sample, this clonotype was seen many times. V gene TRBV28 combines with J gene TRBJ1-2; 7 positions agree with TRBD1. This CDR3 region has 15 residues. The germline V gene encodes CDR1 MDHEN and CDR2 SYDVKM. The ends lost 5 bases at V and 8 bases at J; junction bases unmatched: 14. CDR3 loop: CASSGRGVYRGGYTF. CDR3 DNA: TGTGCCAGCAGTGGCCGGGGGGTTTACAGGGGCGGCTACACCTTC.

This clonotype was found many times. The gene calls are TRBV28 and TRBJ2-7, with 7 bases that match TRBD2. Per germline, CDR1 MDHEN and CDR2 SYDVKM. CDR3 length equals 14 residues. Trimming at V came to 3 bases and at J to 5 bases, leaving 7 bases not matched to a gene. The CDR3: CASSFSRGFDEQYF. CDR3 bases: TGTGCCAGCAGTTTTTCGCGGGGGTTCGACGAGCAGTACTTC. The full variable domain, with the rest looked up from reference TRBV28 and TRBJ2-7, is DVKVTQSSRYLVKRTGEKVFLECVQDMDHENMFWYRQDPGLGLRLIYFSYDVKMKEKGDIPEGYSVSREKKERFSLILESASTNQTSMYLCASSFSRGFDEQYFGPGTRLTVT.

This clonotype showed up many times. The V and J genes are TRBV27 and TRBJ1-1; unclear D gene. There are 14 residues in the CDR3. Germline V gives CDR1 MNHEY, CDR2 SMNVEV (reference sequence). Trimming shortened V by 0 bases and J by 3 bases, and 8 bases separated the two germline ends. The CDR3 sequence: CASSLSPVHTEAFF. Here the CDR3 DNA reads TGTGCCAGCAGTTTATCTCCGGTCCACACTGAAGCTTTCTTT.